The 24 T cell receptor beta chains below were found in one sample sequenced in a study of blood T cell repertoires in COVID-19 (dated by TCRdb to 2019 to 2021). Library preparation used the immunoSEQ multiplex PCR assay. The source is immuneACCESS, and TCRdb retained only in-frame sequences with V and J called. Part of the clones is not carried over; for the studies checked, unresolved V genes explain less than half of this, and the remainder is unexplained. This sample lists about 110,000 clones; around 64% were detected once. About 1.8% of the sample goes to the ten largest clones. Input material: peripheral blood. The receptor set was obtained from a woman aged 40 to 50 with acute or convalescent COVID-19.

V gene TRBV7-2 combines with J gene TRBJ2-4; 16 nucleotides match TRBD2. After removal of 5 bases from V and 12 bases from J, the junction contained 10 bases not matched to a gene. There are 16 residues in the CDR3. Germline CDR1 and CDR2: SGHTA and FQGNSA. CDR3 protein: CASSPLGLAGGLSQYF. DNA for the CDR3: TGTGCCAGCAGCCCCTTGGGACTAGCGGGGGGGTTATCTCAGTACTTC.

The chain employs TRBV5-5 and TRBJ2-2; D uncertain. This CDR3 spans 14 amino acids. Germline CDR1 reads SGHKS; CDR2 reads YYEKEE (reference sequence). The V end lost 3 bases, the J end lost 5 bases, and 11 bases lay between the germline ends. In DNA form, the CDR3 reads TGTGCCAGCAGCTCTCCTATAACTACCGGGGAGCTGTTTTTT. Translated: CASSSPITTGELFF.

A few counts support this clone. This sequence joins TRBV2 and TRBJ1-4, with TRBD1 matching over 7 bases. The CDR3 extends over 14 amino acids. The V gene end was trimmed by 6 bases and the J gene end by 5 bases; junction bases not matched to a gene: 6. Germline values: CDR1 SNHLY, CDR2 FYNNEI. Here the CDR3 reads CASRETGPNEKLFF. CDR3 in DNA: TGTGCCAGCAGGGAGACAGGGCCGAATGAAAAACTGTTTTTT.

In this sample, this clone turned up a few times. The J gene is TRBJ2-1, the V gene TRBV2; 9 nucleotides align to TRBD2. The CDR3 extends over 16 amino acids. Germline loops: CDR1 SNHLY, CDR2 FYNNEI. With V trimmed by 7 bases and J by 0 bases, 7 bases remained unmatched. The CDR3: CASNGLAKSSYNEQFF. The CDR3 coding sequence is TGTGCCAGCAACGGACTAGCGAAAAGCTCCTACAATGAGCAGTTCTTC.

The chain has TRBV19 and TRBJ1-5, with 8 bases aligning to TRBD1. Losses at the gene ends were 3 bases for V and 5 bases for J; bases not matched to a gene: 0. The germline V gene has CDR1 LNHDA and CDR2 SQIVND (reference sequence). The CDR3 extends over 13 amino acids. The CDR3 DNA reads TGTGCCAGTAGTATGGACAGGGATCAGCCCCAGCATTTT. This encodes CASSMDRDQPQHF.

This chain joins TRBV11-2 and TRBJ1-4, with D hard to call. V was pared by 0 bases and J by 6 bases, with 5 bases between. The CDR3 loop spans 13 amino acids. The germline V gene has CDR1 SGHAT and CDR2 FQNNGV. The CDR3 DNA is TGTGCCAGCAGCTTAGACCTTTATGAAAAACTGTTTTTT. Translation: CASSLDLYEKLFF.

The CDR3 loop reads CATQGSGNTIYF. CDR3 in DNA: TGTGCCACCCAGGGCTCTGGAAACACCATATATTTT. The V call is TRBV10-3, the J call TRBJ1-3, with D possibly matching TRBD1 (5 bases). The CDR3 has 12 residues. CDR1 is ENHRY and CDR2 is SYGVKD in the germline V gene. The germline V and J ends were trimmed by 10 bases and 0 bases, with 7 bases remaining between them.

This rearrangement joins TRBV6-2 or TRBV6-3 to TRBJ2-5; no clear D gene. Trimming took off 6 bases at V and 3 bases at J, with 11 bases between the two ends. The CDR3 covers 13 residues. Germline V gene sequence: CDR1 MNHEY, CDR2 SVGEGT. The CDR3 coding sequence is TGTGCCAGCAGCCACCCAGGCGAAGAGACCCAGTACTTC. Protein sequence: CASSHPGEETQYF.

The genes are TRBV6-2 or TRBV6-3 and TRBJ2-5; 7 bases match TRBD2. CDR3 length: 14 residues. V lost 5 bases and J lost 1; bases outside the gene matches: 4. The germline V gene has CDR1 MNHEY and CDR2 SVGEGT. CDR3 region: CASSKGRGQETQYF. CDR3 DNA: TGTGCCAGCAGTAAGGGGAGGGGCCAAGAGACCCAGTACTTC.

The V gene is TRBV2, the J gene TRBJ1-5; D possibly corresponds to TRBD1 (5 bases). Between the trimmed V and J ends, which lost 5 bases and 4 bases, there was a span of 6 bases. This CDR3 has 12 residues. CDR1 and CDR2 from the germline V gene are SNHLY and FYNNEI. The CDR3: CASSSGNQPQHF. Here the CDR3 DNA reads TGTGCCAGCAGTTCAGGGAATCAGCCCCAGCATTTT.

This clone occurred once. The chain links TRBV6-1 to TRBJ1-5; D not certain. The V gene lost 3 bases and the J gene lost 3 bases, with 12 bases spanning the gap. The CDR3 loop spans 15 amino acids. Germline values: CDR1 MNHNS, CDR2 SASEGT. The CDR3 is CASSEVGGDNQPQHF. For the CDR3, the DNA is TGTGCCAGCAGTGAGGTCGGCGGCGACAATCAGCCCCAGCATTTT.

The J gene is TRBJ2-1, the V gene TRBV7-9; D ambiguous. This CDR3 region has 12 residues. CDR1 and CDR2 from the germline V gene are SEHNR and FQNEAQ (reference sequence). V was cut by 4 bases and J by 7 bases, with 8 bases left in between. The chain's CDR3 is CASSSPFNEQFF. The DNA of the CDR3 is TGTGCCAGCAGCTCCCCGTTTAATGAGCAGTTCTTC.

This chain uses TRBV6-5 with TRBJ1-6; 9 bases match TRBD1. CDR3 length: 14 amino acids. Trimming cost V 6 bases and J 9 bases; bases outside gene matches: 6. From germline, CDR1 is MNHEY and CDR2 SVGAGI. CDR3 amino acids: CASRAGQGGSPLHF. The CDR3 DNA reads TGTGCCAGCAGAGCGGGACAGGGAGGTTCACCCCTCCACTTT.

This chain links TRBV3-1 (or the pseudogene TRBV3-2) with TRBJ1-2; 7 bases are shared with TRBD1. The CDR3 loop spans 14 amino acids. The V and J ends lost 2 bases and 2 bases, in that order; junction bases with no gene match: 2. Germline values: CDR1 LGHDT, CDR2 YNNKEL (reference sequence). The CDR3 sequence: CASSQMTGNYGYTF. The CDR3, as DNA: TGTGCCAGCAGCCAAATGACAGGGAACTATGGCTACACCTTC.

This clone occurred a few times. The chain joins TRBV5-1 to TRBJ2-1, with 7 bases fitting TRBD1. J gave up 9 bases and V 2 bases, and 17 bases lay outside the gene matches. Germline lookup yields CDR1 SGHRS and CDR2 YFSETQ. The CDR3 length is 17 residues. The CDR3 nucleotides read TGCGCCAGCAGCTTCGACCGCGCAGGGGGTTCAATAGCTGAGCAGTTCTTC. Residues: CASSFDRAGGSIAEQFF.

The table lists this clone with a few counts. The chain joins TRBV28 to TRBJ1-4, with a weak D call TRBD1 (6 bases). The CDR3 extends over 18 amino acids. The V gene lost 2 bases and the J gene lost 1 base, with 17 bases spanning the gap. Germline V gene data show CDR1 as MDHEN and CDR2 as SYDVKM. The CDR3, as DNA: TGTGCCAGCAGTTTACGCACAGGGTCTCCGGGAACTAATGAAAAACTGTTTTTT. Protein: CASSLRTGSPGTNEKLFF. The variable domain in full, completed from reference TRBV28 and TRBJ1-4, reads DVKVTQSSRYLVKRTGEKVFLECVQDMDHENMFWYRQDPGLGLRLIYFSYDVKMKEKGDIPEGYSVSREKKERFSLILESASTNQTSMYLCASSLRTGSPGTNEKLFFGSGTQLSVL.

This chain joins TRBV9 and TRBJ2-1, with TRBD1 identical over 7 bases. Trimming removed 4 bases from V and 5 bases from J; junction bases left unmatched: 3. The CDR3 is 13 residues long. Germline CDR1 reads SGDLS; CDR2 reads YYNGEE. CDR3 DNA sequence: TGTGCCAGCAGCCGGGACAGACACAATGAGCAGTTCTTC. This encodes CASSRDRHNEQFF.

The chain joins TRBV5-4 to TRBJ2-2; 8 bases are shared with TRBD2. The CDR3 runs 15 residues. The V gene end was trimmed by 0 bases and the J gene end by 4 bases; junction bases not matched to a gene: 2. Germline V gives CDR1 SGHNT, CDR2 YYREEE (reference sequence). The CDR3 bases are TGTGCCAGCAGCTTGGCCGGGGGGGCCACCGGGGAGCTGTTTTTT. This translates into CASSLAGGATGELFF.

This chain uses TRBV9 with TRBJ2-3; 8 nucleotides agree with TRBD2. This CDR3 spans 15 amino acids. From germline, CDR1 is SGDLS and CDR2 YYNGEE. The V and J ends lost 0 bases and 7 bases, in that order; junction bases with no gene match: 7. In DNA, the CDR3 is TGTGCCAGCAGCGTAGGACCGGGGGGGCGGAATACGCAGTATTTT. Amino acid sequence: CASSVGPGGRNTQYF.

V gene TRBV6-6 combines with J gene TRBJ2-7; perhaps TRBD1 as D (6 bases). Germline lookup yields CDR1 MNHNY and CDR2 SVGAGI (reference sequence). Trimming took off 5 bases at V and 0 bases at J, with 23 bases between the two ends. The CDR3 loop spans 18 amino acids. CDR3 loop: CASSQKITPQGSSYEQYF. Here the CDR3 DNA reads TGTGCCAGCAGTCAAAAAATAACCCCACAGGGCAGCTCCTACGAGCAGTACTTC.

The CDR3 reads CAISPARGRDWEVNEQFF. Written as DNA, the CDR3 is TGTGCCATCAGCCCAGCCAGGGGGCGGGATTGGGAGGTCAATGAGCAGTTCTTC. The V and J genes are TRBV10-3 and TRBJ2-1; 8 bases are a match to TRBD1. The CDR3 length is 18 residues. Losses at the gene ends were 6 bases for V and 6 bases for J; bases not matched to a gene: 19. In germline, CDR1 is ENHRY, CDR2 SYGVKD.

The chain joins TRBV25-1 to TRBJ2-2, with TRBD1 matching over 7 bases. Germline trimming cut 4 bases from V and 3 bases from J; bases unmatched to any gene: 2. This CDR3 has 14 residues. Looked up from germline, CDR1 is MGHDK and CDR2 is SYGVNS. The DNA of the CDR3 is TGTGCCAGCAGTGTTGACAGGGACACCGGGGAGCTGTTTTTT. It yields the protein CASSVDRDTGELFF.

This clone turned up a few times. The J gene is TRBJ1-3, the V gene TRBV6-1; D is possibly TRBD1 (5 bases). The CDR3 has 17 amino acids. With 2 bases removed from V and 4 bases from J, the gap between germline ends came to 18 bases. CDR1 and CDR2 (germline): MNHNS, SASEGT. This CDR3 is CASSESGRTFWGNTIYF. CDR3 sequence (DNA): TGTGCCAGCAGTGAATCAGGGCGTACATTTTGGGGAAACACCATATATTTT.

The chain carries TRBV29-1 and TRBJ2-1; 8 positions match TRBD2. Germline loops: CDR1 SQVTM, CDR2 ANQGSEA. J gave up 2 bases and V 3 bases, and 3 bases lay outside the gene matches. CDR3 length: 14 residues. As DNA, the CDR3 is TGCAGCGTTGAGCCCGGGGGGGCCTACAATGAGCAGTTCTTC. As protein: CSVEPGGAYNEQFF.